This TCR beta chain originates from a study of cytomegalovirus exposure and HLA in healthy donors. Study-wide findings and caveats: Researchers reported in a later analysis that a missense DCLRE1C variant was tied to TCR beta V- and J-gene trimming. Sequencing likely generated an artifact that appeared as a cluster of highly shared sequence variants.

PCR amplification relied on 60 Vbeta primers (plus 13 Jbeta primers). Using immunoSEQ multiplex PCR, the repertoire was profiled, and TCRdb retains in-frame clones only, with some absent. The data hold about 110,000 clones, with around 80% observed a single time. In the case of this clone: Its antigen is not known.

The CDR3 spans 18 residues. Germline trimming cut 6 bases from V and 5 bases from J; bases unmatched to any gene: 17. The V gene's germline CDR1 is MNHEY and CDR2 SMNVEV (reference sequence). The receptor comes from a middle-aged man in good health and CMV-seronegative. The sequencing sample was made of PBMCs. This chain joins TRBV27 and TRBJ2-2; 8 positions match TRBD1. The CDR3 DNA reads as TGTGCCAGCAGCACCTATCTAGGACAGGGCGCGGGAACCGGGGAGCTGTTTTTT. Protein product: CASSTYLGQGAGTGELFF.